The TCR beta chain described here comes from a study of blood T cell repertoires in COVID-19. In the study overall: Sites in the United States, Italy and Spain provided acute and convalescent COVID-19 samples. T cells, B-cell-depleted T cells, or PBMCs supplied cDNA or gDNA.

This CDR3 contains 13 residues. The V gene's germline CDR1 is ENHRY and CDR2 SYGVKD. Details on this clone: At one end the junction does not follow the germline gene, possibly because of a read error.

How the authors handled the data: The assay estimated nucleated cells by amplifying reference gene primers. Sequenced by immunoSEQ multiplex PCR; TCRdb stores in-frame clones only, minus some. V and J calls and clone size are as listed in that table; D and trimming were resolved from the DNA. Of about 86,000 clones listed, over 70% are singletons. The rearrangement joins TRBV10-3 to TRBJ1-2; 8 nucleotides match TRBD1. Sample: peripheral blood. The receptor was derived from an elderly woman with active or convalescent COVID-19. Here the CDR3 reads CAISDPDRAGHTF. CDR3 DNA sequence: TGTGCCATCAGTGACCCGGACAGGGCTGGCCACACCTTC.